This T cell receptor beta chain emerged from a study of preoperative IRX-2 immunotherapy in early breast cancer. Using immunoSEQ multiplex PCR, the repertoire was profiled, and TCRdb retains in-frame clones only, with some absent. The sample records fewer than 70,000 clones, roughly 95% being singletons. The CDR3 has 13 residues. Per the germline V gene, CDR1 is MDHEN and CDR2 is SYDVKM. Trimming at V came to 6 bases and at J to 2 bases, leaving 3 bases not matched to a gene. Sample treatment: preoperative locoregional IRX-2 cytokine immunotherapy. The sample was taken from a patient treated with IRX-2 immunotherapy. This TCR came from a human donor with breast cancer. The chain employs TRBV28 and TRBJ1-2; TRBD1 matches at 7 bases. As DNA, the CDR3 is TGTGCCAGCAGCCCGGGACAGAACTATGGCTACACCTTC. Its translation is CASSPGQNYGYTF.